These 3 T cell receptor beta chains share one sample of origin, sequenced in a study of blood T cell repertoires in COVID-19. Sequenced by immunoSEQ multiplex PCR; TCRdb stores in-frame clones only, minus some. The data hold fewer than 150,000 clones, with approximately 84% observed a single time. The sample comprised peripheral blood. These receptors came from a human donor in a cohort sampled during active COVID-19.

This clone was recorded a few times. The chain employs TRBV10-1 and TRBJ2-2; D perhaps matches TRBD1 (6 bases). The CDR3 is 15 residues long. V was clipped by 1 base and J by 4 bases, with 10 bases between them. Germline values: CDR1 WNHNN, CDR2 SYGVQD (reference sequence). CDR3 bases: TGCGCCAGCAGTGAGTTCAGGGGTAGCACCGGGGAGCTGTTTTTT. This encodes CASSEFRGSTGELFF.

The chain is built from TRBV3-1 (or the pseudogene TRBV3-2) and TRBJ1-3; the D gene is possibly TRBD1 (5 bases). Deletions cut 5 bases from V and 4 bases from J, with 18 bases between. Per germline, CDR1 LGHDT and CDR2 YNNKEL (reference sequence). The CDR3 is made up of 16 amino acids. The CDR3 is CASSNSQRDLGNTIYF. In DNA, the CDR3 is TGTGCCAGCAGCAACTCACAGCGGGACCTCGGAAACACCATATATTTT.

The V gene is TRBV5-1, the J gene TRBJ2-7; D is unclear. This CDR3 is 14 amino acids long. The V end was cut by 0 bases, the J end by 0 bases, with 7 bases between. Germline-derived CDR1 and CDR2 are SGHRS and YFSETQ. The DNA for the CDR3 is TGCGCCAGCAGCTTGGGGCCGGGCTCCTACGAGCAGTACTTC. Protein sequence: CASSLGPGSYEQYF.